These 3 T cell receptor beta chains were sequenced from one sample in a study of OX40 agonist ivuxolimab in advanced cancers. Assay: immunoSEQ multiplex PCR; the TCRdb copy retains only in-frame clones and omits some. Of roughly 50,000 clones listed, around 86% are singletons. Here the sequenced sample was CD4+ or CD8+ T cells sorted from blood, taken in a trial of the OX40 agonist ivuxolimab. The receptor source for this set is an adult with an advanced solid tumor such as melanoma, head and neck, liver or kidney cancer.

The chain joins TRBV7-8 to TRBJ2-5; 7 bases map to TRBD2. Germline assignment: CDR1 SGHVS and CDR2 FQNEAQ. V was clipped by 6 bases and J by 5 bases; unmatched bases: 9. The CDR3 is 14 residues long. DNA of the CDR3: TGTGCCAGCAGGCCTAGCGGCCCCTGGGAGACCCAGTACTTC. Its translation is CASRPSGPWETQYF.

This clone was observed once. In the same sample, other DNA sequences code for this CDR3. This sequence joins TRBV19 and TRBJ2-7, with D uncertain. Germline-derived CDR1 and CDR2 are LNHDA and SQIVND (reference sequence). V lost 3 bases and J lost 0, with 9 bases in between. There are 14 residues in the CDR3. The CDR3 nucleotides read TGTGCCAGTAGTATCGAAGGGCCCTCCTACGAGCAGTACTTC. This codes for CASSIEGPSYEQYF.

This chain links TRBV6-1 with TRBJ1-1; tentatively, D is TRBD1 (6 bases). V lost 5 bases, J lost 10 bases, and 14 bases lay in between. Germline CDR1 and CDR2: MNHNS and SASEGT. The CDR3 runs to 12 residues. CDR3 DNA: TGTGCCAGCAGTCCCGGACAGAAGCGAGCTTTCTTT. This encodes CASSPGQKRAFF.